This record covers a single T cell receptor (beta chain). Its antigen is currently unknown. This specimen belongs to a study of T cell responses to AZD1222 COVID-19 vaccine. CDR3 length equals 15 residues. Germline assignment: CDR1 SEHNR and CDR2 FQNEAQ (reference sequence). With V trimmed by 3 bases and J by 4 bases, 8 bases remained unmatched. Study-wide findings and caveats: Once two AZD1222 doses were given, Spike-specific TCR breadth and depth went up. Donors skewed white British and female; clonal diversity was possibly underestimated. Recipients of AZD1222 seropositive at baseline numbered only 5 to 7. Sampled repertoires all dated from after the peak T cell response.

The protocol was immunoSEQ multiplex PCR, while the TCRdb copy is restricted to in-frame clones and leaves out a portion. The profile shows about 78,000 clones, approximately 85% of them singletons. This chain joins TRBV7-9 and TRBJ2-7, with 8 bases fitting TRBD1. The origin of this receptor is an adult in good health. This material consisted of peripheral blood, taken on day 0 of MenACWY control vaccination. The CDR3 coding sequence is TGTGCCAGCAGCTTCTATCGGCAGGGGGCTTACGAGCAGTACTTC. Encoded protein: CASSFYRQGAYEQYF.